Listed below are T cell receptor beta chains from one sample, sequenced in a study of cytomegalovirus exposure and HLA in healthy donors. Clones were sequenced by immunoSEQ multiplex PCR, and TCRdb holds only the in-frame ones, with some missing. The table has 100,000 to 150,000 clones, over 65% seen once. Sequenced: PBMCs. These receptors were taken from a woman between 40 and 55 years old in good health and CMV-seronegative. The CDR3 runs from the conserved cysteine through the conserved F or W. The order of the fields is D gene, CDR3 length, clone size, J gene, V gene, CDR3 DNA, CDR3 protein. D genes are given only for firm matches. Part of the rows lack a size; the others show once, few, many or a class for expanded clones.

TRBD1 | 16 | . | TRBJ2-7 | TRBV10-3 | TGTGCCATCAGTGACTTGTCGGGACAGGGGAACTACGAGCAGTACTTC | CAISDLSGQGNYEQYF
. | 13 | . | TRBJ2-3 | TRBV19 | TGTGCCAGTAGTATCGCCAGCGTAGATACGCAGTATTTT | CASSIASVDTQYF
. | 18 | . | TRBJ2-1 | TRBV10-1 | TGCGCCAGCATCGACAGGGAGGTCGCTCTCAATTCCTACAATGAGCAGTTCTTC | CASIDREVALNSYNEQFF
TRBD2 | 14 | . | TRBJ2-2 | TRBV2 | TGTGCCAGCTTGGGCGGGAGGGGAACCGGGGAGCTGTTTTTT | CASLGGRGTGELFF
TRBD1 | 14 | . | TRBJ2-7 | TRBV6-5 | TGTGCCAGCAGTTACTCGGACAGGGGTAACGAGCAGTACTTC | CASSYSDRGNEQYF
TRBD1 | 16 | . | TRBJ2-3 | TRBV4-2 | TGTGCCAGCAGCCGAACAGGGGGCGCGGGGACAGATACGCAGTATTTT | CASSRTGGAGTDTQYF
TRBD1 | 15 | . | TRBJ1-1 | TRBV7-2 | TGTGCCAGCAGTTTACAACCAGGGGGGAACACTGAAGCTTTCTTT | CASSLQPGGNTEAFF
. | 14 | . | TRBJ2-1 | TRBV27 | TGTGCCACTCGGGAGAGGGCCGTATACAATGAGCAGTTCTTC | CATRERAVYNEQFF
TRBD2 | 16 | . | TRBJ2-7 | TRBV15 | TGTGCCACCAGCAGAGGTTCTAGCGGGAGATTCTACGAGCAGTACTTC | CATSRGSSGRFYEQYF
. | 11 | . | TRBJ2-7 | TRBV20-1 | TGCAGTGCTAGCAGGGCCTTGGGGCCCCACTTC | CSASRALGPHF
TRBD1 | 15 | once | TRBJ2-2 | TRBV7-6 | TGTGCCAGCAGCTCCGGTAGACAGGGGCCCGGGGAGCTGTTTTTT | CASSSGRQGPGELFF
. | 15 | once | TRBJ1-6 | TRBV6-4 | TGTGCCAGCAGTGATCGGGGGATTCCTAGTTCACCCCTCCACTTT | CASSDRGIPSSPLHF
TRBD2 | 16 | . | TRBJ2-5 | TRBV7-9 | TGTGCCAGCAGCTGGGCTAGCGGAGGTCCAGGAGAGACCCAGTACTTC | CASSWASGGPGETQYF
. | 11 | . | TRBJ1-1 | TRBV28 | TGTGCCAGCCCGCGGGGGGGACAAGCTTTCTTT | CASPRGGQAFF
. | 12 | . | TRBJ2-7 | TRBV5-6 | TGTGCCAGCAGCTTGGGTTTGCGATGGCAGTACTTC | CASSLGLRWQYF
. | 14 | . | TRBJ2-7 | TRBV5-4 | TGTGCCAGCAGCTTGACAGGACAGCCCTACGAGCAGTACTTC | CASSLTGQPYEQYF
TRBD1 | 15 | . | TRBJ1-5 | TRBV5-6 | TGTGCCAGCAGCTTGGTCCGGGACAGAAATCAGCCCCAGCATTTT | CASSLVRDRNQPQHF
. | 19 | few | TRBJ2-1 | TRBV1 | TGCACCAGCAGCCAAGATCCCCCCCCTAGCGGGAGGGGTTACAATGAGCAGTTCTTC | CTSSQDPPPSGRGYNEQFF
TRBD1 | 17 | . | TRBJ1-5 | TRBV13 | TGTGCCAGCAGCTTAGGGCCCAGGGGGCTTGACAATCAGCCCCAGCATTTT | CASSLGPRGLDNQPQHF
. | 15 | . | TRBJ1-3 | TRBV5-1 | TGCGCCAGCAGCTTGGTAGGGGAATCAGGAAACACCATATATTTT | CASSLVGESGNTIYF
. | 13 | . | TRBJ2-7 | TRBV5-1 | TGCGCCAGCAGCTTGGAGGGGGTCTACGAGCAGTACTTC | CASSLEGVYEQYF
. | 11 | . | TRBJ2-7 | TRBV11-2 | TGTGCCAGCAGCTTATGGGCCGAGCAGTACTTC | CASSLWAEQYF
TRBD2 | 17 | . | TRBJ2-3 | TRBV13 | TGTGCCAGCAGCTCTACCCATCAAGCGGGAGGGGGCGATACGCAGTATTTT | CASSSTHQAGGGDTQYF
. | 13 | . | TRBJ1-1 | TRBV5-8 | TGTGCCAGCAGCTGGGACGGGGGCACTGAAGCTTTCTTT | CASSWDGGTEAFF
. | 12 | few | TRBJ1-2 | TRBV28 | TGTGCCAGCAGTCTCCGGGGCTATGGCTACACCTTC | CASSLRGYGYTF
TRBD1 | 13 | . | TRBJ1-1 | TRBV25-1 | TGTGCCAGCAGTAGACAGGGGAACACTGAAGCTTTCTTT | CASSRQGNTEAFF
. | 12 | . | TRBJ1-4 | TRBV28 | TGTGCCAGCAGTTTCTACAATGAAAAACTGTTTTTT | CASSFYNEKLFF
. | 14 | . | TRBJ2-3 | TRBV28 | TGTGCCAGCACTGACGGGAGTATGACAGATACGCAGTATTTT | CASTDGSMTDTQYF
TRBD2 | 15 | once | TRBJ2-7 | TRBV28 | TGTGCCAGCAAGCCCCCACTAGCGGCTGCCTACGAGCAGTACTTC | CASKPPLAAAYEQYF
TRBD2 | 16 | . | TRBJ2-1 | TRBV28 | TGTGCCAGCATGAGGCCAGGGACTAGAGGGGTCTATGAGCAGTTCTTC | CASMRPGTRGVYEQFF
. | 14 | . | TRBJ2-3 | TRBV18 | TGTGCCAGCTCACCACCGACTAGCACAGATACGCAGTATTTT | CASSPPTSTDTQYF
TRBD2 | 15 | . | TRBJ2-1 | TRBV10-1 | TGCGCCAGCTCACTAGCGGGAGGGCCTATCCATGAGCAGTTCTTC | CASSLAGGPIHEQFF
. | 13 | few | TRBJ2-1 | TRBV11-3 | TGTGCCAGCAGCTTATCAGGGGCTAATGAGCAGTTCTTC | CASSLSGANEQFF
TRBD1 | 14 | . | TRBJ1-2 | TRBV28 | TGTGCCAGCAGTCTCACCGGGACAGGGTATGGCTACACCTTC | CASSLTGTGYGYTF
. | 12 | . | TRBJ2-1 | TRBV18 | TGTGCCAGCTCACCATCCCTACCCGAGCAGTTCTTC | CASSPSLPEQFF
. | 12 | few | TRBJ1-1 | TRBV7-9 | TGTTCCAGCAGTAAGGAGGGCACTGAAGCTTTCTTT | CSSSKEGTEAFF
. | 15 | few | TRBJ2-2 | TRBV6-1 | TGTGCCAGCAGTGGCGCAGTCCCGGGAACCGGGGAGCTGTTTTTT | CASSGAVPGTGELFF